The 15 T cell receptor beta chains reported below all come from one sample, sequenced in a study of identifying expanded T cells in peripheral blood (dated by TCRdb to between 2018 and 2021). Receptors were amplified or captured by the immunoSEQ multiplex PCR assay. TCRdb retrieved this table from immuneACCESS and kept in-frame rearrangements only. Not all clones are present; in checked studies, unresolved V genes account for under half, and no reason is known for the remainder. The sample table lists 50,000 to 65,000 clones, under 85% of them with a count of one. Approximately 19% of the sample is taken by the ten largest. Sequencing used blood. The receptors stem from a person aged 18 to 70 in good health.

The genes are TRBV7-2 and TRBJ2-3, with D tentatively TRBD1 (5 bases). Germline CDR1 SGHTA, CDR2 FQGNSA. Trimming removed 5 bases from V and 8 bases from J, with 23 bases in between. The CDR3 is 16 amino acids. The CDR3 loop is CASSPKVTVMIGTQYF. The CDR3 coding sequence is TGTGCCAGCAGCCCAAAGGTGACAGTGATGATCGGTACGCAGTATTTT.

The chain recombines TRBV20-1 with TRBJ2-3; no reliable D call. The CDR3 totals 11 residues. CDR1 and CDR2 (germline): DFQATT, SNEGSKA (reference sequence). Trimming cost V 2 bases and J 4 bases, with 4 bases left between them. The CDR3 reads CSARFSDTQYF. CDR3 sequence (DNA): TGCAGTGCTAGATTTTCAGATACGCAGTATTTT.

This clone was observed many times. V gene TRBV5-1 combines with J gene TRBJ2-7, with D possibly matching TRBD2 (5 bases). Germline V gene lookup returns CDR1 SGHRS and CDR2 YFSETQ. V was pared by 1 base and J by 3 bases, with 8 bases between. This CDR3 spans 13 amino acids. For the CDR3, the DNA is TGCGCCAGCAGCTTGCTCGGGAACTACGAGCAGTACTTC. Protein sequence: CASSLLGNYEQYF.

J is TRBJ1-1 and V is TRBV20-1; D unresolved. This CDR3 region has 11 residues. Germline V gene sequence: CDR1 DFQATT, CDR2 SNEGSKA (reference sequence). The germline V and J ends were trimmed by 4 bases and 2 bases, with 5 bases remaining between them. The CDR3, as DNA: TGCAGTGCTACAACAAACACTGAAGCTTTCTTT. Translation gives CSATTNTEAFF.

The chain joins TRBV19 to TRBJ1-1; tentatively, D is TRBD1 (5 bases). Germline values: CDR1 LNHDA, CDR2 SQIVND (reference sequence). With 5 bases removed from V and 2 bases from J, the gap between germline ends came to 18 bases. This CDR3 contains 16 residues. The CDR3 spells CASSLRGGWINTEAFF. The CDR3 DNA sequence: TGTGCCAGTAGTCTCCGCGGGGGGTGGATAAACACTGAAGCTTTCTTT. The whole variable domain, remainder taken from reference TRBV19 and TRBJ1-1, is DGGITQSPKYLFRKEGQNVTLSCEQNLNHDAMYWYRQDPGQGLRLIYYSQIVNDFQKGDIAEGYSVSREKKESFPLTVTSAQKNPTAFYLCASSLRGGWINTEAFFGQGTRLTVV.

The gene calls are TRBV7-9 and TRBJ1-5; 7 bases match TRBD1. The CDR3 contains 15 residues. V gave up 6 bases and J gave up 9 bases; unmatched junction bases: 14. Germline V gives CDR1 SEHNR, CDR2 FQNEAQ (reference sequence). The CDR3 region is CASRKFTGASTPQHF. The CDR3 coding sequence is TGTGCCAGCAGGAAATTCACAGGGGCTAGCACGCCCCAGCATTTT.

The chain combines TRBV9 with TRBJ2-1, with D unclear. The V gene's germline CDR1 is SGDLS and CDR2 YYNGEE. The CDR3 runs to 18 residues. Trimming cost V 4 bases and J 1 base, with 21 bases left between them. The CDR3 DNA reads as TGTGCCAGCAGCCCCCGGCGTAAACGGCCTCTTTCCTACAATGAGCAGTTCTTC. It specifies CASSPRRKRPLSYNEQFF.

CDR3 residues: CASSVVQGTDTQYF. The CDR3 DNA reads as TGTGCCAGCAGCGTAGTTCAGGGAACAGATACGCAGTATTTT. V usage is TRBV5-6 and J usage is TRBJ2-3; D is perhaps TRBD1 (5 bases). With 4 bases removed from V and 3 bases from J, the gap between germline ends came to 12 bases. The CDR3 loop spans 14 amino acids. Germline lookup yields CDR1 SGHDT and CDR2 YYEEEE.

This chain uses TRBV5-1 with TRBJ2-1; TRBD2 matches at 12 bases. This CDR3 spans 15 amino acids. Germline lookup yields CDR1 SGHRS and CDR2 YFSETQ. V shed 2 bases, J shed 6 bases, and the junction held 3 bases outside the gene matches. DNA of the CDR3: TGCGCCAGCAGCTTCGGACTAGCGGGATTCAATGAGCAGTTCTTC. Protein sequence: CASSFGLAGFNEQFF.

The table lists this clone with a few counts. The V and J genes are TRBV12-5 and TRBJ1-1, with a possible D match to TRBD1 (6 bases). The germline V and J ends were trimmed by 2 bases and 5 bases, with 9 bases remaining between them. CDR3 length: 13 amino acids. Germline CDR1 LGHNT, CDR2 FRNRAP. The CDR3 DNA reads TGTGCTAGTGGTTTGATAGGGGGAACTGAAGCTTTCTTT. Translated, it gives CASGLIGGTEAFF.

This chain connects TRBV13 to TRBJ2-3; TRBD2 aligns across 8 bases. Germline loops: CDR1 PRHDT, CDR2 FYEKMQ (reference sequence). V trimming: 3 bases; J trimming: 5 bases; junction bases outside the gene matches: 4. This CDR3 has 14 amino acids. The CDR3 is CASSFISGGDTQYF. CDR3 nucleotide sequence: TGTGCCAGCAGCTTCATAAGCGGGGGAGATACGCAGTATTTT.

This clone occurred a few times. This chain uses TRBV5-6 with TRBJ1-2; 7 nucleotides line up with TRBD1. After removal of 0 bases from V and 7 bases from J, the junction contained 3 bases not matched to a gene. CDR1 and CDR2 (germline): SGHDT, YYEEEE. CDR3 length: 13 residues. The CDR3 sequence is CASSLGTGPGYTF. CDR3 DNA: TGTGCCAGCAGCTTGGGGACAGGCCCTGGCTACACCTTC. Variable domain in full (rest from reference TRBV5-6 and TRBJ1-2): DAGVTQSPTHLIKTRGQQVTLRCSPKSGHDTVSWYQQALGQGPQFIFQYYEEEERQRGNFPDRFSGHQFPNYSSELNVNALLLGDSALYLCASSLGTGPGYTFGSGTRLTVV.

The chain joins TRBV5-1 to TRBJ2-1, with 11 bases that match TRBD2. Unmatched junction bases numbered 9, after V lost 5 bases and J lost 2 bases. This CDR3 is 17 amino acids long. Looked up from germline, CDR1 is SGHRS and CDR2 is YFSETQ. CDR3 in amino acids: CASSQLAGEVAYNEQFF. DNA of the CDR3: TGCGCCAGCAGTCAACTAGCGGGGGAAGTCGCCTACAATGAGCAGTTCTTC. The full variable domain, completed using reference TRBV5-1 and TRBJ2-1, is KAGVTQTPRYLIKTRGQQVTLSCSPISGHRSVSWYQQTPGQGLQFLFEYFSETQRNKGNFPGRFSGRQFSNSRSEMNVSTLELGDSALYLCASSQLAGEVAYNEQFFGPGTRLTVL.

V usage is TRBV19 and J usage is TRBJ2-6; 9 nucleotides line up with TRBD2. The CDR3 spans 13 residues. CDR1 and CDR2 from the germline V gene are LNHDA and SQIVND (reference sequence). The DNA for the CDR3 is TGTGCTAGCGGGAGCTCTGGGGCCAACGTCCTGACTTTC. This sequence encodes CASGSSGANVLTF.

The chain recombines TRBV5-1 with TRBJ2-7, with 10 bases fitting TRBD1. Germline assignment: CDR1 SGHRS and CDR2 YFSETQ. The CDR3 runs to 18 residues. The V segment lost 0 bases and the J segment 1 base; nucleotides outside the gene matches: 10. Here the CDR3 reads CASSLAGTGAVGSYEQYF. The CDR3 nucleotides read TGCGCCAGCAGCTTGGCGGGGACAGGGGCCGTGGGATCCTACGAGCAGTACTTC. Filled out from reference TRBV5-1 and TRBJ2-7, the complete variable domain reads KAGVTQTPRYLIKTRGQQVTLSCSPISGHRSVSWYQQTPGQGLQFLFEYFSETQRNKGNFPGRFSGRQFSNSRSEMNVSTLELGDSALYLCASSLAGTGAVGSYEQYFGPGTRLTVT.